These 22 T cell receptor beta chains were all obtained from the same sample, sequenced in a study of OX40 agonist ivuxolimab in advanced cancers. TCRdb keeps only in-frame clones here, not all; method: immunoSEQ multiplex PCR. The sample yields approximately 28,000 clones, more than 70% seen once. This specimen was CD4+ or CD8+ T cells sorted from blood, taken in a trial of the OX40 agonist ivuxolimab. These receptors all come from an adult with an advanced solid tumor such as melanoma, head and neck, liver or kidney cancer.

This clone was detected only once. This chain connects TRBV6-1 to TRBJ2-1; 7 bases line up with TRBD2. The CDR3 is 14 amino acids. The V gene end was trimmed by 4 bases and the J gene end by 7 bases; junction bases not matched to a gene: 7. Germline CDR1 reads MNHNS; CDR2 reads SASEGT. DNA of the CDR3: TGTGCCAGCAGTGGGGTGGGAGGGTTGAATGAGCAGTTCTTC. Protein product: CASSGVGGLNEQFF.

The chain carries TRBV7-9 and TRBJ2-7; D not certain. CDR1 SEHNR and CDR2 FQNEAQ come from the germline V gene (reference sequence). The V end was cut by 6 bases, the J end by 4 bases, with 13 bases between. The CDR3 length is 13 residues. DNA of the CDR3: TGTGCCAGCAGTTCGATGTATGTTTACGAGCAGTACTTC. It is translated as CASSSMYVYEQYF.

The chain links TRBV5-6 to TRBJ2-7, with D unresolved. The V gene's germline CDR1 is SGHDT and CDR2 YYEEEE. V was pared by 1 base and J by 3 bases, with 8 bases between. This CDR3 comprises 13 residues. CDR3 sequence reads: CASSLRQSYEQYF. CDR3 DNA: TGTGCCAGCAGCTTGAGACAAAGCTACGAGCAGTACTTC.

The chain's CDR3 is CASPEAGGPEDTQYF. In DNA, the CDR3 is TGTGCCAGCCCCGAGGCGGGGGGGCCCGAAGATACGCAGTATTTT. The rearrangement uses TRBV5-4 and TRBJ2-3; 9 bases are shared with TRBD2. Per the germline V gene, CDR1 is SGHNT and CDR2 is YYREEE (reference sequence). The CDR3 has 15 residues. The J segment lost 5 bases and the V segment lost 7 bases, leaving 11 bases of the junction unmatched.

The chain is built from TRBV28 and TRBJ1-1, with 8 positions matching TRBD1. V shed 3 bases, J shed 5 bases, and the junction held 11 bases outside the gene matches. This CDR3 is built from 16 residues. Germline CDR1 MDHEN, CDR2 SYDVKM. The CDR3 loop reads CASSFAPGTGGTEAFF. CDR3 sequence (DNA): TGTGCCAGCAGTTTCGCTCCCGGGACAGGAGGAACTGAAGCTTTCTTT.

The chain links TRBV7-8 to TRBJ1-2; D is unresolved. This CDR3 has 14 amino acids. V lost 3 bases to trimming and J lost 0 bases, with 8 bases between them. In germline, CDR1 is SGHVS, CDR2 FQNEAQ. The CDR3 is CASSFKDANYGYTF. CDR3 coding DNA: TGTGCCAGCAGCTTTAAAGATGCTAACTATGGCTACACCTTC.

V gene TRBV30 combines with J gene TRBJ2-2; the D gene is possibly TRBD1 (5 bases). Trimming took off 3 bases at V and 7 bases at J, with 12 bases between the two ends. Germline V gives CDR1 GTSNPN, CDR2 SVGIG (reference sequence). There are 13 residues in the CDR3. The CDR3 DNA sequence: TGTGCCTGGAGCGGTGGGGCTGGCGGGGAGCTGTTTTTT. This encodes CAWSGGAGGELFF. The full variable domain, with the rest looked up from reference TRBV30 and TRBJ2-2, is SQTIHQWPATLVQPVGSPLSLECTVEGTSNPNLYWYRQAAGRGLQLLFYSVGIGQISSEVPQNLSASRPQDRQFILSSKKLLLSDSGFYLCAWSGGAGGELFFGEGSRLTVL.

The rearrangement links TRBV18 to TRBJ2-1; TRBD2 aligns across 8 bases. With 6 bases clipped from V and 8 bases from J, the junction kept 21 bases outside the gene matches. CDR3 size: 18 residues. Germline values: CDR1 KGHSH, CDR2 LQKENI. This chain's CDR3 is CASSLNGGAFGAEDEQFF. CDR3 in DNA: TGTGCCAGCTCGCTCAACGGGGGGGCCTTTGGGGCAGAGGATGAGCAGTTCTTC.

The chain has TRBV27 and TRBJ2-1; maybe TRBD1 (6 bases). CDR3 size: 14 residues. Germline V lookup: CDR1 MNHEY, CDR2 SMNVEV (reference sequence). V was shortened by 5 bases and J by 7 bases, with 15 bases between the two germline ends. CDR3 nucleotides: TGTGCCAGCAGTCTTTCCCATGGGACAAATGAGCAGTTCTTC. Encoded protein: CASSLSHGTNEQFF.

The V and J genes are TRBV7-8 and TRBJ2-1; TRBD2 matches 9 bases. V lost 5 bases and J lost 3; bases outside the gene matches: 5. In germline, CDR1 is SGHVS, CDR2 FQNEAQ. The CDR3 has 15 amino acids. CDR3 DNA: TGTGCCAGCAGCCAAAGCGGGGGGAACTACAATGAGCAGTTCTTC. Residues: CASSQSGGNYNEQFF.

This rearrangement joins TRBV7-2 to TRBJ2-5, with 7 bases identical to TRBD2. Trimming cost V 2 bases and J 2 bases; bases outside gene matches: 5. CDR1 is SGHTA and CDR2 is FQGNSA in the germline V gene. The CDR3 totals 15 residues. This chain's CDR3 is CASSLWSGVQETQYF. In DNA form, the CDR3 reads TGTGCCAGCAGCTTATGGAGCGGGGTTCAAGAGACCCAGTACTTC.

V usage is TRBV5-1 and J usage is TRBJ1-2; D possibly corresponds to TRBD1 (6 bases). Per germline, CDR1 SGHRS and CDR2 YFSETQ. V shed 2 bases and J shed 7 bases, with 12 bases lying between them. This CDR3 is 13 amino acids long. The CDR3: CASSFGGALGYTF. The CDR3 nucleotides read TGCGCCAGCAGCTTCGGGGGGGCGCTTGGCTACACCTTC.

V and J are TRBV6-1 and TRBJ1-2; 9 bases align to TRBD1. The CDR3 loop spans 13 amino acids. V was clipped by 4 bases and J by 7 bases; unmatched bases: 4. Germline assignment: CDR1 MNHNS and CDR2 SASEGT. The CDR3 DNA follows: TGTGCCAGCAGTGGAGGGGACAGGGTTGGCTACACCTTC. Its translation is CASSGGDRVGYTF.

The genes are TRBV7-6 and TRBJ2-5; a weak D match, TRBD2 (7 bases). The CDR3 has 15 amino acids. Per the germline V gene, CDR1 is SGHVS and CDR2 is FNYEAQ. Trimming cost V 4 bases and J 5 bases, with 17 bases left between them. This CDR3 is CASSSGAGRVETQYF. In DNA form, the CDR3 reads TGTGCCAGCAGCTCGGGGGCAGGGAGGGTGGAGACCCAGTACTTC.

This chain joins TRBV5-1 and TRBJ1-1; D ambiguous. Germline lookup yields CDR1 SGHRS and CDR2 YFSETQ. The CDR3 has 13 residues. V was pared by 3 bases and J by 2 bases, with 8 bases between. CDR3 region: CASSYPENTEAFF. The DNA for the CDR3 is TGCGCCAGCAGCTACCCCGAAAACACTGAAGCTTTCTTT.

The sample holds one count of this clone. This chain connects TRBV7-6 to TRBJ2-7, with TRBD2 matching 10 bases. There are 14 residues in the CDR3. V lost 5 bases to trimming and J lost 2 bases; unmatched junction nucleotides: 3. Germline values: CDR1 SGHVS, CDR2 FNYEAQ. CDR3 sequence reads: CASSTGLATYEQYF. DNA for the CDR3: TGTGCCAGCAGCACGGGACTAGCGACCTACGAGCAGTACTTC.

The V and J genes are TRBV2 and TRBJ2-5; TRBD1 or TRBD2 may be the D gene (5 bases each). V was trimmed by 1 base and J by 5 bases, leaving 17 bases between them. The CDR3 sequence is 16 residues long. CDR1 and CDR2 (germline): SNHLY, FYNNEI. CDR3 coding DNA: TGTGCCAGCAGTGAAGGTGTACGGGGCATGGGCGAGACCCAGTACTTC. Its translation: CASSEGVRGMGETQYF.

This clone was observed a single time. The rearrangement links TRBV29-1 to TRBJ2-1, with 13 bases fitting TRBD2. V gave up 6 bases and J gave up 10 bases; unmatched junction bases: 9. The germline V gene encodes CDR1 SQVTM and CDR2 ANQGSEA. This CDR3 comprises 14 residues. CDR3 residues: CSVKPGTSGTEQFF. The CDR3, as DNA: TGCAGCGTGAAGCCCGGGACTAGCGGGACCGAGCAGTTCTTC.

The chain uses TRBV4-1 and TRBJ1-2, with D hard to call. There are 15 residues in the CDR3. V was shortened by 0 bases and J by 5 bases, with 13 bases between the two germline ends. Germline V gives CDR1 MGHRA, CDR2 YSYEKL. The CDR3 sequence is CASSQDPGPPYGYTF. The CDR3 DNA is TGCGCCAGCAGCCAAGATCCTGGACCCCCTTATGGCTACACCTTC.

The V and J genes are TRBV27 and TRBJ1-5; 8 bases map to TRBD1. The V gene end was trimmed by 6 bases and the J gene end by 3 bases; junction bases not matched to a gene: 4. Germline V gene lookup returns CDR1 MNHEY and CDR2 SMNVEV (reference sequence). This CDR3 contains 14 residues. In nucleotides, the CDR3 is TGTGCCAGCAGCGGGACAGGCCTCAATCAGCCCCAGCATTTT. This sequence encodes CASSGTGLNQPQHF.

This clone occurred once. V is TRBV29-1 and J is TRBJ2-1; 10 bases match TRBD1. Trimming took 3 bases from V and 12 from J; bases not matched to a gene: 2. In germline, CDR1 is SQVTM, CDR2 ANQGSEA. This CDR3 has 11 amino acids. The CDR3 nucleotides are TGCAGCGTTGAGGGGGACAGGGGGCAGTTCTTC. Its protein product is CSVEGDRGQFF.

The chain links TRBV27 to TRBJ2-7; TRBD2 might be the D (5 bases). The CDR3 has 14 residues. With 5 bases removed from V and 6 bases from J, the gap between germline ends came to 17 bases. Germline CDR1 and CDR2: MNHEY and SMNVEV (reference sequence). CDR3 coding DNA: TGTGCCAGCAGTCCTGGACTCAGCGGCTTCGAGCAGTACTTC. This translates into CASSPGLSGFEQYF.